What follows are 11 T cell receptor beta chains derived from one specimen sequenced in a study of blood T cell repertoires in COVID-19. TCRdb's table, derived via immunoSEQ multiplex PCR, lists solely in-frame clones and lacks some. The sample carries 150,000 to 200,000 clones, around 79% recorded once. The sample comprised peripheral blood. All receptors derive from a woman between 70 and 85 years old with acute or convalescent COVID-19.

The chain recombines TRBV19 with TRBJ1-5, with D possibly matching TRBD1 (5 bases). The germline gives CDR1 LNHDA, CDR2 SQIVND (reference sequence). This CDR3 spans 13 amino acids. Trimming stripped 5 bases from V and 6 bases from J, with 11 bases between. CDR3 in DNA: TGTGCCAGTAGTCCCGGCGGGGGTCAGCCCCAGCATTTT. Amino acid sequence: CASSPGGGQPQHF.

The chain carries TRBV10-2 and TRBJ2-6; 9 bases are a match to TRBD1. Germline V CDR1 and CDR2: WSHSY, SAAADI. There are 17 residues in the CDR3. V gave up 6 bases and J gave up 4 bases; unmatched junction bases: 10. The CDR3 bases are TGCGCCAGCAGATTGGGACAGGGATCTTCGGGGGCCAACGTCCTGACTTTC. This encodes CASRLGQGSSGANVLTF.

The rearrangement uses TRBV5-1 and TRBJ1-4; no clear D. Trimming took off 0 bases at V and 8 bases at J, with 20 bases between the two ends. The CDR3 is made up of 17 amino acids. Germline V gene lookup returns CDR1 SGHRS and CDR2 YFSETQ. CDR3 sequence reads: CASSLAPQLEGGEKLFF. CDR3 DNA sequence: TGCGCCAGCAGCTTGGCCCCACAGCTCGAAGGTGGGGAAAAACTGTTTTTT.

The V call is TRBV7-9, the J call TRBJ2-7, with 11 bases lining up with TRBD1. Germline CDR1 and CDR2: SEHNR and FQNEAQ (reference sequence). CDR3 size: 15 residues. V was pared by 6 bases and J by 5 bases, with 9 bases of the junction left unmatched. CDR3 amino acids: CASRRGTGGYDEQYF. The CDR3 nucleotides read TGTGCCAGCAGACGAGGGACAGGGGGGTACGACGAGCAGTACTTC.

The chain is built from TRBV2 and TRBJ2-5; 7 nucleotides align to TRBD2. In germline, CDR1 is SNHLY, CDR2 FYNNEI. This CDR3 has 15 amino acids. Trimming at V came to 7 bases and at J to 3 bases, leaving 11 bases not matched to a gene. Here the CDR3 DNA reads TGTGCCAGCACCGACACCCGGCGGGGGAAAGAGACCCAGTACTTC. Translation: CASTDTRRGKETQYF.

V is TRBV5-1 and J is TRBJ2-7; TRBD1 might be the D (6 bases). Trimming removed 1 base from V and 2 bases from J, with 10 bases in between. The germline gives CDR1 SGHRS, CDR2 YFSETQ. There are 14 residues in the CDR3. In DNA, the CDR3 is TGCGCCAGCAGCTTGAATACAGGGCCCTACGAGCAGTACTTC. It is translated as CASSLNTGPYEQYF. Filled out from reference TRBV5-1 and TRBJ2-7, the complete variable domain reads KAGVTQTPRYLIKTRGQQVTLSCSPISGHRSVSWYQQTPGQGLQFLFEYFSETQRNKGNFPGRFSGRQFSNSRSEMNVSTLELGDSALYLCASSLNTGPYEQYFGPGTRLTVT.

The chain employs TRBV5-1 and TRBJ2-7, with D maybe TRBD1 (5 bases). The CDR3 length is 13 residues. With 4 bases removed from V and 4 bases from J, the gap between germline ends came to 12 bases. Germline values: CDR1 SGHRS, CDR2 YFSETQ. The CDR3 nucleotides read TGCGCCAGCAGCCCGCAGGGTTTTTACGAGCAGTACTTC. Its protein is CASSPQGFYEQYF.

The V gene is TRBV21-1, the J gene TRBJ2-7; TRBD1, the table's D call, lacks a check against the DNA. TRBV21-1 is marked as a pseudogene. The CDR3 spans 17 residues. The CDR3 DNA reads as TGTGCCAGCAGCAAAGTTGGGAAAATTGGACAGGACTACGAGCAGTACTTC. This encodes CASSKVGKIGQDYEQYF.

The chain has TRBV5-1 and TRBJ2-1; D is undetermined. The CDR3 totals 14 residues. Looked up from germline, CDR1 is SGHRS and CDR2 is YFSETQ. The V and J ends lost 2 bases and 1 base respectively, with 7 bases between them. The CDR3 sequence: CASSLQPSYNEQFF. The CDR3 bases are TGCGCCAGCAGCTTACAACCGTCCTACAATGAGCAGTTCTTC.

The rearrangement links TRBV5-1 to TRBJ1-6; TRBD1 agrees at 9 bases. CDR1 and CDR2 (germline): SGHRS, YFSETQ. The CDR3 contains 19 residues. Losses at the gene ends were 0 bases for V and 8 bases for J; bases not matched to a gene: 15. The CDR3 loop is CASSLAGTGFLRGDSPLHF. CDR3 nucleotides: TGCGCCAGCAGCTTGGCCGGGACAGGGTTCCTTCGCGGCGATTCACCCCTCCACTTT.

V is TRBV27 and J is TRBJ2-1; D is unresolved. In germline, CDR1 is MNHEY, CDR2 SMNVEV (reference sequence). The CDR3 sequence is 15 residues long. Trimming took off 7 bases at V and 8 bases at J, with 21 bases between the two ends. The CDR3 is CASMANSNLRDEQFF. The CDR3 bases are TGTGCCAGCATGGCTAACTCAAACCTCCGGGATGAGCAGTTCTTC.